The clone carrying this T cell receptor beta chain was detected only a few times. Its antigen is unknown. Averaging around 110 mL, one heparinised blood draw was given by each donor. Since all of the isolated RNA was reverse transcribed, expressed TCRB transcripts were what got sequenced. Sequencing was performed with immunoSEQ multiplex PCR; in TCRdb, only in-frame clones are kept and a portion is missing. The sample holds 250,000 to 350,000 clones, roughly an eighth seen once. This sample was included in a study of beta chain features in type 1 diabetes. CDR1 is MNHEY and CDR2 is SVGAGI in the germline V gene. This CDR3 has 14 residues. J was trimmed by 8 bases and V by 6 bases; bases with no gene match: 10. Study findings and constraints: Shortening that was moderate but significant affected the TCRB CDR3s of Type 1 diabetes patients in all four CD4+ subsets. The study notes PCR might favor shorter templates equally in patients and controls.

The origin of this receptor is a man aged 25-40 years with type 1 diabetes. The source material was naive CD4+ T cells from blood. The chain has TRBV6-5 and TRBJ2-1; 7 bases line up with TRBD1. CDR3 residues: CASRTRDRPYEQFF. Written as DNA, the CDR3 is TGTGCCAGCAGAACCCGGGACAGACCATATGAGCAGTTCTTC.